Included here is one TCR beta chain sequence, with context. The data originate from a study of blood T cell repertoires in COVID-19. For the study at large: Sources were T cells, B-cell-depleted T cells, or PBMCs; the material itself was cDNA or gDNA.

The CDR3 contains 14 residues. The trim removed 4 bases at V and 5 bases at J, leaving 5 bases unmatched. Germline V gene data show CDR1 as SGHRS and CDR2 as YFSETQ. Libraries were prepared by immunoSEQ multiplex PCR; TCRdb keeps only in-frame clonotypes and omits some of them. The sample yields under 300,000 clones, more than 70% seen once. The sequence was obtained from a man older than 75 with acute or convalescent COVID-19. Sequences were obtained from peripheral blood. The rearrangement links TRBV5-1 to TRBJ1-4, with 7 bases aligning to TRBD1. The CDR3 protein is CASSVQGGNEKLFF. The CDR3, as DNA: TGCGCCAGCAGCGTTCAGGGGGGAAATGAAAAACTGTTTTTT.